The 25 T cell receptor beta chains listed next were all sequenced from one sample in a study of read filtering for tumor transcriptome and immune sequencing. Molecular barcoded adaptors covering alpha/delta and beta/gamma chains were used on approximately 400 ng RNA. MiXCR, run by TCRdb on the reads, gives a single entry per CDR3 protein. The data contain roughly 56,000 distinct CDR3 sequences, around 21% of them singletons. The sample consisted of a population of CD138-negative cells sorted from bone marrow. Receptors originate from a donor over 35 with multiple myeloma.

In this sample, this clonotype turned up many times. The chain employs TRBV28 and TRBJ2-2, with 9 bases identical to TRBD1. The CDR3 totals 15 residues. Looked up from germline, CDR1 is MDHEN and CDR2 is SYDVKM. V lost 6 bases, J lost 0 bases, and 2 bases stayed unmatched. The CDR3 DNA reads as TGTGCCAGCAGGGGGACAGGGACGAACACCGGGGAGCTGTTTTTT. Translation gives CASRGTGTNTGELFF.

There are many counts of this clonotype. The V call is TRBV7-2, the J call TRBJ2-5; possibly TRBD2 for D (7 bases). CDR1 is SGHTA and CDR2 is FQGNSA in the germline V gene. CDR3 length: 14 residues. V was shortened by 8 bases and J by 4 bases, with 17 bases between the two germline ends. CDR3 coding DNA: TGTGCCAGCTACGGCGGGGGCGCGGGAGAGACCCAGTACTTC. Translation gives CASYGGGAGETQYF.

Ten or more counts support this clonotype. The chain links TRBV11-3 to TRBJ2-3; no firm D call. With the DNA end fitting TRBJ1-5 better, the J assignment may be wrong. There are 12 residues in the CDR3. Germline V gives CDR1 SGHNT, CDR2 YENEEA. The CDR3 DNA reads as TGTGCCAGCAGCTTAGACAATTTGGGCCAGCATTTT. This translates into CASSLDNLGQHF.

This clonotype turned up a few times. The chain recombines TRBV20-1 with TRBJ2-1; 13 bases align to TRBD2. Looked up from germline, CDR1 is DFQATT and CDR2 is SNEGSKA (reference sequence). Unmatched junction bases numbered 3, after V lost 4 bases and J lost 6 bases. CDR3 length equals 14 residues. In nucleotides, the CDR3 is TGCAGTGCTATCACTAGCGGGAGGGCCAATGAGCAGTTCTTC. Translating it yields CSAITSGRANEQFF.

This clonotype has at least ten counts. This chain links TRBV12-3 or TRBV12-4 with TRBJ1-6; weak D call: TRBD1 (5 bases). The CDR3 length is 14 residues. V lost 3 bases to trimming and J lost 10 bases, with 13 bases between them. CDR3: CASSFPGKYSPLHF. The CDR3 DNA reads as TGTGCCAGCAGTTTTCCAGGGAAGTACTCACCCCTCCACTTT.

The chain employs TRBV4-1 and TRBJ2-1; weak D call: TRBD2 (5 bases). Trimming took 0 bases from V and 6 from J, leaving 6 bases between them. The germline gives CDR1 MGHRA, CDR2 YSYEKL. This CDR3 comprises 13 residues. The CDR3 bases are TGCGCCAGCAGCCAAGAAGGAGGCAATGAGCAGTTCTTC. This encodes CASSQEGGNEQFF.

On this clonotype: This sequence may be a read error, since a much larger clone differs from it by one base. This rearrangement joins TRBV20-1 to TRBJ2-3; no clear D. Germline CDR1 and CDR2: DFQATT and SNEGSKA (reference sequence). V was trimmed by 6 bases and J by 0 bases, leaving 7 bases between them. The CDR3 runs to 12 residues. The CDR3 DNA sequence: TGCAGTGCAACACGGAGCACAGATACGCAGTATTTT. Protein sequence: CSATRSTDTQYF.

This clonotype was found a few times. This chain links TRBV29-1 with TRBJ2-3; 11 bases fit TRBD2. J was trimmed by 1 base and V by 3 bases; bases with no gene match: 3. The CDR3 covers 15 residues. Looked up from germline, CDR1 is SQVTM and CDR2 is ANQGSEA. CDR3: CSVEGTSGGTDTQYF. Written as DNA, the CDR3 is TGCAGCGTTGAGGGGACTAGCGGAGGCACAGATACGCAGTATTTT.

Many counts were recorded for this clonotype. The CDR3 DNA sequence: TGTGCCAGCAGTTCCAATGGACAGGTTCACTCCTACGAGCAGTACTTC. Protein sequence: CASSSNGQVHSYEQYF. The rearrangement links TRBV28 to TRBJ2-7, with TRBD1 matching 7 bases. This CDR3 region has 16 residues. The germline V gene encodes CDR1 MDHEN and CDR2 SYDVKM. Trimming removed 4 bases from V and 0 bases from J; junction bases left unmatched: 9.

This clonotype occurred many times. The V gene is TRBV11-2, the J gene TRBJ1-5; D is unclear. CDR1 and CDR2 (germline): SGHAT, FQNNGV. The CDR3 contains 13 residues. V was clipped by 5 bases and J by 6 bases, with 11 bases between them. The CDR3 reads CASSASGVQPQHF. CDR3 DNA: TGTGCCAGCAGCGCATCCGGGGTTCAGCCCCAGCATTTT.

The V call is TRBV18, the J call TRBJ2-3; 8 bases line up with TRBD2. This CDR3 has 16 residues. Trimming took 3 bases from V and 2 from J; bases not matched to a gene: 7. Germline-derived CDR1 and CDR2 are KGHSH and LQKENI. Here the CDR3 DNA reads TGTGCCAGCTCACCGGAACTAGCGGATAACACAGATACGCAGTATTTT. This encodes CASSPELADNTDTQYF.

The rearrangement joins TRBV29-1 to TRBJ1-6; tentatively, D is TRBD1 (5 bases). Germline CDR1 is SQVTM and CDR2 is ANQGSEA. Trimming cost V 6 bases and J 9 bases, with 18 bases left between them. The CDR3 runs to 14 residues. Written as DNA, the CDR3 is TGCAGCGTGCGAGATAGGGGAGAGAGTTCACCCCTCCACTTT. Its translation: CSVRDRGESSPLHF.

This clonotype was detected many times. This sequence joins TRBV10-2 and TRBJ2-3, with TRBD2 as a possible D gene (6 bases). Germline V gives CDR1 WSHSY, CDR2 SAAADI. The V gene lost 7 bases and the J gene lost 8 bases, with 16 bases spanning the gap. CDR3 length equals 13 residues. The CDR3 coding sequence is TGCGCCAGCACGCGTTCGGGACTGAGTACGCAGTATTTT. It specifies CASTRSGLSTQYF.

This clonotype has a count of ten or more. The chain combines TRBV20-1 with TRBJ2-2, with TRBD1 matching over 7 bases. The CDR3 is 14 residues long. J was trimmed by 2 bases and V by 5 bases; bases with no gene match: 5. CDR1 is DFQATT, CDR2 SNEGSKA, per germline (reference sequence). The CDR3 coding sequence is TGCAGTGCTTCCGGGACAGCCAACACCGGGGAGCTGTTTTTT. Translation: CSASGTANTGELFF.

The genes are TRBV19 and TRBJ1-5; D gene unclear. This CDR3 has 13 amino acids. The germline V and J ends were trimmed by 5 bases and 9 bases, with 14 bases remaining between them. Per germline, CDR1 LNHDA and CDR2 SQIVND (reference sequence). The chain's CDR3 is CASSPGVRRPQHF. CDR3 DNA sequence: TGTGCCAGTAGTCCCGGGGTCAGGCGGCCCCAGCATTTT. Based on the CDR3 plus reference TRBV19 and TRBJ1-5, the full variable domain is DGGITQSPKYLFRKEGQNVTLSCEQNLNHDAMYWYRQDPGQGLRLIYYSQIVNDFQKGDIAEGYSVSREKKESFPLTVTSAQKNPTAFYLCASSPGVRRPQHFGDGTRLSIL.

This clonotype occurred many times. The chain couples TRBV12-5 to TRBJ2-5, with D maybe TRBD1 (6 bases). V lost 5 bases and J 1 base, leaving 14 bases between the germline ends. CDR3 length equals 15 residues. In germline, CDR1 is LGHNT, CDR2 FRNRAP. This CDR3 reads CASGPGTTLQETQYF. In DNA, the CDR3 is TGTGCTAGTGGTCCCGGGACAACCCTCCAAGAGACCCAGTACTTC.

Many counts were recorded for this clonotype. The V call is TRBV4-1, the J call TRBJ2-3; 7 nucleotides line up with TRBD2. From germline, CDR1 is MGHRA and CDR2 YSYEKL. The ends lost 4 bases at V and 2 bases at J; junction bases unmatched: 12. The CDR3 loop spans 17 amino acids. CDR3 DNA: TGCGCCAGCAGCCCAGCCTTTGGCGGGAGAAACACAGATACGCAGTATTTT. Translated, it gives CASSPAFGGRNTDTQYF.

The chain uses TRBV2 and TRBJ1-2; no clear D. Trimming stripped 4 bases from V and 6 bases from J, with 9 bases between. The CDR3 has 12 residues. CDR1 is SNHLY, CDR2 FYNNEI, per germline. CDR3 coding DNA: TGTGCCAGCAGTGGTGGGGAAAATGGCTACACCTTC. Translating it yields CASSGGENGYTF.

This clonotype was counted many times. This chain joins TRBV15 and TRBJ2-5; D not certain. The germline V gene encodes CDR1 LNHNV and CDR2 YYDKDF (reference sequence). With 1 base removed from V and 1 base from J, the gap between germline ends came to 4 bases. The CDR3 runs 13 residues. The CDR3: CATSRGFQETQYF. DNA for the CDR3: TGTGCCACCAGCAGAGGCTTCCAAGAGACCCAGTACTTC.

This clonotype showed up many times. Here the CDR3 DNA reads TGCAGTGCACCTCTACTAGGCCCCTCCTACGAGCAGTACTTC. As protein: CSAPLLGPSYEQYF. The chain recombines TRBV20-1 with TRBJ2-7; D is possibly TRBD2 (5 bases). The CDR3 consists of 14 residues. Germline V gene sequence: CDR1 DFQATT, CDR2 SNEGSKA (reference sequence). Trimming cost V 6 bases and J 0 bases, with 15 bases left between them.

Note on this clonotype: The conserved closing phenylalanine or tryptophan is absent in this CDR3, likely reflecting a read error. The chain is built from TRBV28 and TRBJ2-3; unclear D gene. The CDR3 sequence is 11 residues long. V dropped 5 bases and J dropped 2 bases, with 2 bases sitting between them. Germline V lookup: CDR1 MDHEN, CDR2 SYDVKM. The CDR3 DNA reads as TGTGCCAGCAGTGTCACAGATACGCAGTATTCT. It is translated as CASSVTDTQYS.

The J gene is TRBJ1-1, the V gene TRBV11-2; D is unresolved. The CDR3 is 14 amino acids. Trimming stripped 2 bases from V and 5 bases from J, with 12 bases between. Germline assignment: CDR1 SGHAT and CDR2 FQNNGV. CDR3 sequence: CASSLRLGRTEAFF. The CDR3, as DNA: TGTGCCAGCAGCTTAAGATTAGGGCGGACTGAAGCTTTCTTT.

This clonotype has a count of ten or more. The chain uses TRBV11-3 and TRBJ2-1; 11 bases are a match to TRBD2. Germline trimming cut 8 bases from V and 6 bases from J; bases unmatched to any gene: 9. The CDR3 totals 15 residues. Germline V gene lookup returns CDR1 SGHNT and CDR2 YENEEA. CDR3: CASAIAGGPLNEQFF. The CDR3 DNA reads TGTGCCAGCGCTATAGCGGGAGGGCCCCTCAATGAGCAGTTCTTC. The full variable domain, its missing parts supplied by reference TRBV11-3 and TRBJ2-1, is EAGVVQSPRYKIIEKKQPVAFWCNPISGHNTLYWYLQNLGQGPELLIRYENEEAVDDSQLPKDRFSAERLKGVDSTLKIQPAELGDSAVYLCASAIAGGPLNEQFFGPGTRLTVL.

The chain joins TRBV20-1 to TRBJ2-1; possible D gene TRBD1, 5 bases. The CDR3 runs to 11 residues. The V gene's germline CDR1 is DFQATT and CDR2 SNEGSKA (reference sequence). The V and J ends lost 5 bases and 9 bases respectively, with 11 bases between them. The CDR3 is CSADSESEQFF. CDR3 nucleotides: TGCAGTGCTGACAGTGAAAGTGAGCAGTTCTTC.

This clonotype has ten or more counts. CDR3 sequence (DNA): TGTGCCAGCAGTGAACTTTACGGACAAAAGAGCACAGATACGCAGTATTTT. Protein: CASSELYGQKSTDTQYF. The rearrangement joins TRBV25-1 to TRBJ2-3; D might be TRBD1 (5 bases). Per germline, CDR1 MGHDK and CDR2 SYGVNS. The V and J ends lost 2 bases and 0 bases respectively, with 15 bases between them. This CDR3 has 17 residues. Looking up the rest from reference TRBV25-1 and TRBJ2-3 gives the full variable domain: EADIYQTPRYLVIGTGKKITLECSQTMGHDKMYWYQQDPGMELHLIHYSYGVNSTEKGDLSSESTVSRIRTEHFPLTLESARPSHTSQYLCASSELYGQKSTDTQYFGPGTRLTVL.